Sequencing of this T cell receptor (beta chain) was carried out in a study of OX40 agonist ivuxolimab in advanced cancers. Whole-study context: Enrolled patients in dose escalation had cancers that were hepatocellular carcinoma, melanoma, renal cell or head and neck cancer. Previous treatment with anti-PD-1, anti-PD-L1 or anti-CTLA-4 therapy was allowed; 40% had received some.

CDR3 length equals 14 residues. Germline trimming cut 3 bases from V and 5 bases from J; bases unmatched to any gene: 5. The germline gives CDR1 SGHRS, CDR2 YFSETQ. Clones were sequenced by immunoSEQ multiplex PCR, and TCRdb holds only the in-frame ones, with some missing. The repertoire has around 24,000 clones, roughly 84% of them found once; the top ten carry 15% to 20%. Autoimmune disease history or systemic immunosuppression barred patients. The starting material was CD4+ or CD8+ T cells sorted from blood, obtained in a trial of the OX40 agonist ivuxolimab. The rearrangement links TRBV5-1 to TRBJ2-7; 10 positions match TRBD1. This clonotype was sampled from an adult with an advanced solid tumor such as melanoma, head and neck, liver or kidney cancer. The CDR3 is CASSWTTGGDEQYF. In nucleotides, the CDR3 is TGCGCCAGCAGCTGGACGACAGGGGGCGACGAGCAGTACTTC.